This T cell receptor beta chain derives from a study of OX40 agonist ivuxolimab in advanced cancers. Measured with immunoSEQ multiplex PCR; TCRdb has only the in-frame clones, and not every one. The table records some 60,000 clones, over 70% of them present only once. The CDR3 is 14 residues long. Germline V gene data show CDR1 as SNHLY and CDR2 as FYNNEI. Trimming stripped 7 bases from V and 1 base from J, with 13 bases between. The chain uses TRBV2 and TRBJ2-5; D is perhaps TRBD1 (6 bases). The sequences come from CD4+ or CD8+ T cells sorted from blood, collected in a trial of the OX40 agonist ivuxolimab. This clonotype was obtained from an adult with an advanced solid tumor such as melanoma, head and neck, liver or kidney cancer. CDR3 nucleotides: TGTGCCAGCAAGGGGACACAAGGCCAAGAGACCCAGTACTTC. It codes for CASKGTQGQETQYF.